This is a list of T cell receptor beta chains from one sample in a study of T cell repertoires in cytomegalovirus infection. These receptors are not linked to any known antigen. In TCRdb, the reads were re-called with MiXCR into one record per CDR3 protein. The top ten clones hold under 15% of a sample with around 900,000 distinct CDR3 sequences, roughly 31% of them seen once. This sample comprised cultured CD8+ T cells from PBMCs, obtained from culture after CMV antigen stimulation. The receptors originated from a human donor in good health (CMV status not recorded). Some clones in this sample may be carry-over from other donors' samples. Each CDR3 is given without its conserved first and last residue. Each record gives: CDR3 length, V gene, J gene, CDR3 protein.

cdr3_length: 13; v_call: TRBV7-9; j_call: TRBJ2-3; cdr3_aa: ASSSLISRTDTQY
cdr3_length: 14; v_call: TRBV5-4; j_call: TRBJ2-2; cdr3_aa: ASSSRSLSRTGELF
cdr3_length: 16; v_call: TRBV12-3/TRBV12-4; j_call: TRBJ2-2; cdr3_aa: ASSLFPLAGANTGELF
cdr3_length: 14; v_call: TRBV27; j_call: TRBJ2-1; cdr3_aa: ASRSSDGGEYNEQF
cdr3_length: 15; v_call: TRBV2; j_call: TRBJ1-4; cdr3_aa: ASSERSGLRFNEKLF
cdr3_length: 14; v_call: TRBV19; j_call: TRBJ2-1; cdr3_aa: ASSRGQVSSYNEQF
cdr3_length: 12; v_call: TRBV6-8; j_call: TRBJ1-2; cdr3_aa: ASSYEAEGDGYT
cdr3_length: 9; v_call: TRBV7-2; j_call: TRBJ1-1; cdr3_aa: ASLEQIEAF
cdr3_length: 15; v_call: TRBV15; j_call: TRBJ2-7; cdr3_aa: ATSRDEKGFISYEQY
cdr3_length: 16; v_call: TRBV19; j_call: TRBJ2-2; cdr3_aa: ACKQARGREGRTGELF
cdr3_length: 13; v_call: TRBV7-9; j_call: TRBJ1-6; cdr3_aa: ASSYEASYNSPLH
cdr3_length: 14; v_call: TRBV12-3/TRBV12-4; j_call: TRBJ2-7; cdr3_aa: ASRSGTTPWNYEQY
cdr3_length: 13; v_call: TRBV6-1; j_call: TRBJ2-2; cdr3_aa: ASSWTSENTGELF
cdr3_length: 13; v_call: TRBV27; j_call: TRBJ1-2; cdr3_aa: ASSVNRAPVTGYT
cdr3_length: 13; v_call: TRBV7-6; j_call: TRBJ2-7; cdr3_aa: ASRYDRGTPYEQY
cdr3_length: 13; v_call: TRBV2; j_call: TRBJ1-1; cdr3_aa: ASKGGDRGVTEAF
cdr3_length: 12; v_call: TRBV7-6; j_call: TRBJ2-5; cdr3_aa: ASSLSPGLETQY
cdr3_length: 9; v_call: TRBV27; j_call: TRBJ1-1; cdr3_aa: ATQQRSEAF
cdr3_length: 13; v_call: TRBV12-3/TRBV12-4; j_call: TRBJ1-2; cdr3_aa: ASSWLDSVNYGYT
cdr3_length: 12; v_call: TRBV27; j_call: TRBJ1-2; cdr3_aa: ASNGKGVNYGYT
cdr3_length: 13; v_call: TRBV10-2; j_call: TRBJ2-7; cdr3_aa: ASLPTGQESYEQY
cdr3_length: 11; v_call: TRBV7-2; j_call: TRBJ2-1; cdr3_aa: ASSLEVLEPQF
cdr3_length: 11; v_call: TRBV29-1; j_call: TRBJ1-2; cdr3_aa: SVEDLKGAGYT
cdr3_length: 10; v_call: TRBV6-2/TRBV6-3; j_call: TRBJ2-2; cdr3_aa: ASGLFPGELF
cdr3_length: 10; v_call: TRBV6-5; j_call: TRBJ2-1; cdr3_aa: ASSYGGAEQF
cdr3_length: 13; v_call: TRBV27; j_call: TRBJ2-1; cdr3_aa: ASFGGTGGISEQF
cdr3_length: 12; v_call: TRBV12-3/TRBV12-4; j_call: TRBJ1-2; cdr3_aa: ASTQGSRFYGYT
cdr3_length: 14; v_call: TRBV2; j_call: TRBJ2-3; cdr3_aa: ASSEGTGASTDTQY
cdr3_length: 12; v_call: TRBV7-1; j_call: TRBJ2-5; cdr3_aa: ANIPGGARETQY
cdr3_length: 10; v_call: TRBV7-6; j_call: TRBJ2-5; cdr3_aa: ATTADQETQY
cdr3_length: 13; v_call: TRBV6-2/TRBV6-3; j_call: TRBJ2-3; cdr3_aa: ASSYEWGSTDTQY
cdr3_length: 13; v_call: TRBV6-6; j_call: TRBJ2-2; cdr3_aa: AIRGGGRFAGELF
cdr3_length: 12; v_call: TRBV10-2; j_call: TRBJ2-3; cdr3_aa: ASSESRSTDTQY
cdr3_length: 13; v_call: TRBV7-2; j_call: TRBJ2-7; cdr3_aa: ASSPQPGPTYEQY
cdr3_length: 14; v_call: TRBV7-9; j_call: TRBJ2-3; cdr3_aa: ASSTPSGGAPDTQY
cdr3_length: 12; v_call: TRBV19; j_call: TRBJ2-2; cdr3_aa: ASRDIGNTGELF
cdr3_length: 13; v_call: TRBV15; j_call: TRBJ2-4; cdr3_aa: ATSEDRGGKNIQY
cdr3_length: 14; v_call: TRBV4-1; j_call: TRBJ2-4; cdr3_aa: ASSQAYPVAKNIQY
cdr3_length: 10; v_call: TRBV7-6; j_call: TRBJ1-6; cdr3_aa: ASSQNGSPLH
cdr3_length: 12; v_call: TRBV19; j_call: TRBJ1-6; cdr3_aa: ASTANYFNSPLH
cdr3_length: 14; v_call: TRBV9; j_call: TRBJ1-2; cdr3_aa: ASSITGTGENYGYT
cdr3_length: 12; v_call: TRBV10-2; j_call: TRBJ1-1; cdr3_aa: ASSESGRQGEAF